The 17 T cell receptor beta chains below all came from one sample that was sequenced in a study of technical replicates of blood from several donors. Sequenced by immunoSEQ multiplex PCR; TCRdb stores in-frame clones only, minus some. This repertoire shows 66,000 or so clones, around 87% found once; its top ten account for 3.5% to 5%. The sample was PBMCs. All receptors derive from a human donor in good health. Some clones in this sample may be carry-over from other donors' samples.

This clone was recorded only once. J is TRBJ2-1 and V is TRBV6-6; D unclear. CDR1 MNHNY and CDR2 SVGAGI come from the germline V gene (reference sequence). Deletions cut 2 bases from V and 6 bases from J, with 11 bases between. The CDR3 totals 14 residues. The CDR3 loop reads CASSYLSGLNEQFF. DNA of the CDR3: TGTGCCAGCAGTTACCTCTCAGGTCTCAATGAGCAGTTCTTC.

In this sample, this clone turned up once. V gene TRBV19 combines with J gene TRBJ2-2, with TRBD2 matching over 7 bases. Trimming at V came to 3 bases and at J to 5 bases, leaving 3 bases not matched to a gene. This CDR3 contains 14 residues. Germline lookup yields CDR1 LNHDA and CDR2 SQIVND (reference sequence). The CDR3 reads CASSIGRETGELFF. For the CDR3, the DNA is TGTGCCAGTAGTATTGGGCGGGAGACCGGGGAGCTGTTTTTT. Drawing the rest from reference TRBV19 and TRBJ2-2, the complete variable domain is DGGITQSPKYLFRKEGQNVTLSCEQNLNHDAMYWYRQDPGQGLRLIYYSQIVNDFQKGDIAEGYSVSREKKESFPLTVTSAQKNPTAFYLCASSIGRETGELFFGEGSRLTVL.

The genes are TRBV9 and TRBJ2-1, with TRBD1 as a possible D gene (6 bases). The CDR3 is 15 residues long. Germline values: CDR1 SGDLS, CDR2 YYNGEE. Trimming removed 4 bases from V and 3 bases from J, with 14 bases in between. Here the CDR3 DNA reads TGTGCCAGCAGCCTAGGCTGGGACAACTACAATGAGCAGTTCTTC. This sequence encodes CASSLGWDNYNEQFF.

The chain carries TRBV9 and TRBJ1-1; TRBD1 aligns across 9 bases. The CDR3 consists of 17 residues. The V and J ends lost 3 bases and 6 bases, in that order; junction bases with no gene match: 15. CDR1 is SGDLS, CDR2 YYNGEE, per germline. CDR3 region: CASSALHGGTGSSEAFF. In DNA, the CDR3 is TGTGCCAGCAGCGCTCTCCACGGTGGGACAGGGTCTTCTGAAGCTTTCTTT. The variable domain in full, completed from reference TRBV9 and TRBJ1-1, reads DSGVTQTPKHLITATGQRVTLRCSPRSGDLSVYWYQQSLDQGLQFLIQYYNGEERAKGNILERFSAQQFPDLHSELNLSSLELGDSALYFCASSALHGGTGSSEAFFGQGTRLTVV.

The chain employs TRBV7-9 and TRBJ2-7; D is possibly TRBD1 (6 bases). V was shortened by 2 bases and J by 2 bases, with 16 bases between the two germline ends. Germline-derived CDR1 and CDR2 are SEHNR and FQNEAQ (reference sequence). The CDR3 loop spans 16 amino acids. The CDR3 spells CASSLSAEDRTYEQYF. For the CDR3, the DNA is TGTGCCAGCAGCTTATCTGCCGAAGACAGGACCTACGAGCAGTACTTC.

This chain links TRBV7-9 with TRBJ2-7; 12 positions match TRBD2. CDR3 length: 16 residues. Losses at the gene ends were 0 bases for V and 7 bases for J; bases not matched to a gene: 7. The germline V gene encodes CDR1 SEHNR and CDR2 FQNEAQ (reference sequence). Here the CDR3 reads CASSLALGLAGWEQYF. DNA for the CDR3: TGTGCCAGCAGCTTAGCGCTGGGACTAGCGGGTTGGGAGCAGTACTTC.

V is TRBV4-3 and J is TRBJ2-7; the D gene is possibly TRBD2 (6 bases). Between the trimmed V and J ends, which lost 1 base and 3 bases, there was a span of 13 bases. This CDR3 contains 15 residues. Germline CDR1 LGHNA, CDR2 YSLEER. The CDR3 DNA reads TGCGCCAGCAGCCAAGGCTGGCGGGGCCACTACGAGCAGTACTTC. It translates to CASSQGWRGHYEQYF.

The chain joins TRBV19 to TRBJ1-2, with 7 nucleotides matching TRBD1. Germline trimming cut 4 bases from V and 10 bases from J; bases unmatched to any gene: 12. Per germline, CDR1 LNHDA and CDR2 SQIVND (reference sequence). There are 14 residues in the CDR3. The CDR3 loop is CASSKTTGVLDYTF. Here the CDR3 DNA reads TGTGCCAGTAGTAAAACTACAGGGGTGCTTGACTACACCTTC.

This sequence joins TRBV21-1 and TRBJ2-7; TRBD1, the table's D call, lacks a check against the DNA. TRBV21-1 is reported as a pseudogene. The CDR3 covers 12 residues. DNA of the CDR3: TGTGCCAGCAACACAGGAAACTACGAGCAGTACTTC. Protein: CASNTGNYEQYF.

The gene calls are TRBV7-7 and TRBJ2-7; no clear D. The CDR3 contains 13 residues. Germline-derived CDR1 and CDR2 are SSHAT and FNYEAQ (reference sequence). Trimming stripped 2 bases from V and 5 bases from J, with 10 bases between. As DNA, the CDR3 is TGTGCCAGCAGCTTACTCTGGCTTGACGAGCAGTACTTC. Translated: CASSLLWLDEQYF. Full variable domain (missing parts from reference TRBV7-7 and TRBJ2-7): GAGVSQSPRYKVTKRGQDVTLRCDPISSHATLYWYQQALGQGPEFLTYFNYEAQPDKSGLPSDRFSAERPEGSISTLTIQRTEQRDSAMYRCASSLLWLDEQYFGPGTRLTVT.

V gene TRBV7-9 combines with J gene TRBJ1-2; 12 positions match TRBD1. This CDR3 contains 15 residues. V lost 4 bases, J lost 7 bases, and 7 bases stayed unmatched. Per the germline V gene, CDR1 is SEHNR and CDR2 is FQNEAQ (reference sequence). In nucleotides, the CDR3 is TGTGCCAGCAGCTCCGGGACAGGGGGCACTGGTGGCTACACCTTC. It translates to CASSSGTGGTGGYTF.

J is TRBJ2-3 and V is TRBV5-1; D is perhaps TRBD1 (6 bases). The CDR3 loop spans 15 amino acids. The ends were cut back, 2 bases at V and 2 bases at J, with 12 bases in the middle. From germline, CDR1 is SGHRS and CDR2 YFSETQ. CDR3 sequence reads: CASSFLRTATDTQYF. The CDR3 DNA sequence: TGCGCCAGCAGCTTCCTAAGGACAGCCACAGATACGCAGTATTTT.

The rearrangement joins TRBV18 to TRBJ2-3; 10 positions match TRBD2. The CDR3 is 16 amino acids. CDR1 and CDR2 from the germline V gene are KGHSH and LQKENI. Losses at the gene ends were 0 bases for V and 6 bases for J; bases not matched to a gene: 6. The chain's CDR3 is CASSPPASGSRDTQYF. CDR3 sequence (DNA): TGTGCCAGCTCACCACCCGCTAGCGGGAGCAGGGATACGCAGTATTTT.

The chain carries TRBV7-2 and TRBJ1-5; tentatively, D is TRBD1 (5 bases). The CDR3 is 13 residues long. Germline-derived CDR1 and CDR2 are SGHTA and FQGNSA. V lost 5 bases, J lost 7 bases, and 12 bases lay in between. DNA of the CDR3: TGTGCCAGCAGCCACCCAGGGCCGCAGCCCCAGCATTTT. Its translation is CASSHPGPQPQHF.

The chain combines TRBV15 with TRBJ2-3, with D perhaps matching TRBD2 (6 bases). Trimming took off 3 bases at V and 5 bases at J, with 9 bases between the two ends. The germline CDR1 and CDR2 sequences are LNHNV and YYDKDF (reference sequence). The CDR3 has 13 residues. CDR3 sequence: CATSRDSGDTQYF. The CDR3 coding sequence is TGTGCCACCAGCAGGGATAGCGGAGATACGCAGTATTTT.

This clone came up a few times. This chain uses TRBV21-1 with TRBJ2-7; the table's D call of TRBD2 was not tested on the DNA. TRBV21-1 is listed as a pseudogene. The CDR3 contains 18 residues. CDR3 bases: TGTGCCAGCGGTCCTACCCGGGCGGGGGGGGAGAACTATAACGAGCAGTACTTC. Its translation: CASGPTRAGGENYNEQYF.

V is TRBV19 and J is TRBJ1-1, with no clear D. The length of the CDR3 is 11 residues. Germline loops: CDR1 LNHDA, CDR2 SQIVND (reference sequence). Trimming took 6 bases from V and 7 from J, leaving 9 bases between them. CDR3 nucleotides: TGTGCCAGTAGAGCTTATCATGAAGCTTTCTTT. Amino acids: CASRAYHEAFF.